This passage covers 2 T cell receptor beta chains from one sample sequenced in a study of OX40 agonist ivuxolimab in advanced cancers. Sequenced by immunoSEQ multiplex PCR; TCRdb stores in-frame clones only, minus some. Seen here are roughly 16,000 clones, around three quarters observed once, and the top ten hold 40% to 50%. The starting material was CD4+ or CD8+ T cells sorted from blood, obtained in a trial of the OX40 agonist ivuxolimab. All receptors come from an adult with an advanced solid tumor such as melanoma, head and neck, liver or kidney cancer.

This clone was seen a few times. The CDR3 is CASSYSTGQEGEAFF. The CDR3 region has the DNA TGTGCCAGCAGTTACTCGACGGGACAGGAAGGGGAAGCTTTCTTT. The chain joins TRBV6-5 to TRBJ1-1; 8 nucleotides align to TRBD1. Trimming cost V 0 bases and J 8 bases; bases outside gene matches: 8. The CDR3 has 15 residues. Germline lookup yields CDR1 MNHEY and CDR2 SVGAGI.

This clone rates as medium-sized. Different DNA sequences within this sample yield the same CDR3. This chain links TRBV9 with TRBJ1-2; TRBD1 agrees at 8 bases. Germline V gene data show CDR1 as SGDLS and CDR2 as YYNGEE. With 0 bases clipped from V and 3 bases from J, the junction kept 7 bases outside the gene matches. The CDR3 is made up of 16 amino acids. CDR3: CASSVATPGGDYGYTF. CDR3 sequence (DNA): TGTGCCAGCAGCGTAGCTACGCCAGGGGGCGACTATGGCTACACCTTC.